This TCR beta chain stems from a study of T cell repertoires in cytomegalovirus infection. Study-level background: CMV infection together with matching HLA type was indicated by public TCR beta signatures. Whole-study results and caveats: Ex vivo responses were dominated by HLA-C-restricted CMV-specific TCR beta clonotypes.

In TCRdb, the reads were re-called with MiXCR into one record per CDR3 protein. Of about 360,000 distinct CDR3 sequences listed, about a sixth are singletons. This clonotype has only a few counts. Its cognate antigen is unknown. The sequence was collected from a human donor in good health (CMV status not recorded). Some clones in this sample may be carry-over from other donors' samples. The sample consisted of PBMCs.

DNA for the CDR3: TGTGCCAGCAGCTTACAGGCCGGGAACTATGGCTACACCTTC. Encoded protein: CASSLQAGNYGYTF. The V call is TRBV5-5, the J call TRBJ1-2; tentative D call: TRBD1 (5 bases). Germline CDR1 SGHKS, CDR2 YYEKEE (reference sequence). V dropped 2 bases and J dropped 2 bases, with 10 bases sitting between them. The CDR3 is 14 amino acids.